Only a few counts were recorded for the clone carrying this T cell receptor (beta chain). Its antigen remains unknown. This record belongs to a study of response to subunit inactivated influenza vaccine. TCRdb analysed the RT-PCR reads with MiXCR anew, one entry per CDR3 protein. The table shows around 650,000 distinct CDR3 sequences, with 15% to 19% occurring only once. This CDR3 spans 15 amino acids. The germline V gene encodes CDR1 SQVTM and CDR2 ANQGSEA. V dropped 6 bases and J dropped 7 bases, with 21 bases sitting between them. Findings of the study overall: The authors offered the suggestion that each seasonal influenza vaccination recruits few new T cells.

This receptor was identified in a man aged 50 to 60 who received an inactivated influenza vaccine. The sample was PBMCs from blood, taken 12 days after vaccination. This chain links TRBV29-1 with TRBJ2-2, with D perhaps TRBD1 (5 bases). The CDR3 spells CSVTVGSRASGELFF. DNA for the CDR3: TGCAGCGTCACTGTTGGGTCCAGGGCAAGCGGGGAGCTGTTTTTT.